This TCR beta chain originates from a study of graft-versus-host responses after intestinal transplantation. Study-wide background: Anti-thymocyte globulin induction was given to all recipients, followed by tacrolimus and steroids for 2 to 3 years. Regarding the study as a whole: Recipient-marrow GvH clones were detected, some having first appeared in ileum or blood. HvG clone declines early post-transplant were associated with peak circulating GvH levels.

Remarks on this clone: Antigen: not known.

Generated by immunoSEQ multiplex PCR, the TCRdb table keeps only in-frame clones and is missing some. Seen here are under 40,000 clones, around 95% observed once, and the top ten hold about 0.8%. Germline CDR1 LNHDA, CDR2 SQIVND (reference sequence). V lost 3 bases to trimming and J lost 0 bases, with 8 bases between them. The CDR3 is 14 amino acids. This TCR was recovered from a human patient who received an intestinal transplant, so some T cells may come from the graft donor. The material was PBMCs, obtained 16 days after intestinal transplant. The chain is built from TRBV19 and TRBJ1-1, with D hard to call. In DNA form, the CDR3 reads TGTGCCAGTAGTATCGATACCATGAACACTGAAGCTTTCTTT. This sequence encodes CASSIDTMNTEAFF.